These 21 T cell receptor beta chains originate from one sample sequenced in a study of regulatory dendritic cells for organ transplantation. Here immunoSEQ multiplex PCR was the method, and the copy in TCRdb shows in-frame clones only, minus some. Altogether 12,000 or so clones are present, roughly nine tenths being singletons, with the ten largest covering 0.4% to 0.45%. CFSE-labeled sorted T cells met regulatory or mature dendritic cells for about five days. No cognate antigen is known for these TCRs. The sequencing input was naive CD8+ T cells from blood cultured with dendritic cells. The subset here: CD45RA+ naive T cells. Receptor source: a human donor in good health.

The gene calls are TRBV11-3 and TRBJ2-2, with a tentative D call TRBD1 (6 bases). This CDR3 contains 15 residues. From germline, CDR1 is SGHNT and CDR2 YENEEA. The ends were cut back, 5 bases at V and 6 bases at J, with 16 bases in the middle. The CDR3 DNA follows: TGTGCCAGCAGCGACAGGCCAAAGGACTCCGGGGAGCTGTTTTTT. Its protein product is CASSDRPKDSGELFF.

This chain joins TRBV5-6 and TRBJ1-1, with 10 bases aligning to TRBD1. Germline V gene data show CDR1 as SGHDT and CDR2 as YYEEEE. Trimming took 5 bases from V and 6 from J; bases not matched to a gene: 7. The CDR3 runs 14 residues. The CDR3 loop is CASRWGTGAAEAFF. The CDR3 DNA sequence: TGTGCCAGCAGGTGGGGGACAGGGGCGGCTGAAGCTTTCTTT.

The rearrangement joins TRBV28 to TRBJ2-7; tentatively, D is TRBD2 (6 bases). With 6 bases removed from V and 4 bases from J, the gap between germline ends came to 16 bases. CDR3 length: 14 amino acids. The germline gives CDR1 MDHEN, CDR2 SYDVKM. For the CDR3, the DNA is TGTGCCAGCAGCCCCCCCGGGGGAGCGTACGAGCAGTACTTC. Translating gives CASSPPGGAYEQYF. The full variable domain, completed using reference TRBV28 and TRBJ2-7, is DVKVTQSSRYLVKRTGEKVFLECVQDMDHENMFWYRQDPGLGLRLIYFSYDVKMKEKGDIPEGYSVSREKKERFSLILESASTNQTSMYLCASSPPGGAYEQYFGPGTRLTVT.

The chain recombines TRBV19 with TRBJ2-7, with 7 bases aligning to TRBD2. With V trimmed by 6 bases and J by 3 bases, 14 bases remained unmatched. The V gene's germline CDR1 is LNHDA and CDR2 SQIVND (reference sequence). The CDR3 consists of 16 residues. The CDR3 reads CASSSTRDYLYYEQYF. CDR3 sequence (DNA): TGTGCCAGTAGCTCCACCCGGGACTACTTATACTACGAGCAGTACTTC. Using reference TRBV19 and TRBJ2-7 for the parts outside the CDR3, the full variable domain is DGGITQSPKYLFRKEGQNVTLSCEQNLNHDAMYWYRQDPGQGLRLIYYSQIVNDFQKGDIAEGYSVSREKKESFPLTVTSAQKNPTAFYLCASSSTRDYLYYEQYFGPGTRLTVT.

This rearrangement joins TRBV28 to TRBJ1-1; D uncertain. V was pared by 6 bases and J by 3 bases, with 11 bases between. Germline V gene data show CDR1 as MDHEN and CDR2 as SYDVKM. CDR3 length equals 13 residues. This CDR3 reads CASSKGRDTEAFF. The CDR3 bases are TGTGCCAGCAGCAAAGGGAGGGACACTGAAGCTTTCTTT.

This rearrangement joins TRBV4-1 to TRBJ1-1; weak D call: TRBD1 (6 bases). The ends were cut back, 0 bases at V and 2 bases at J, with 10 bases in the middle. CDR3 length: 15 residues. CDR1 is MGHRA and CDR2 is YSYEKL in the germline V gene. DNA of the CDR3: TGCGCCAGCAGCCAAGACTGGACAGCCAACACTGAAGCTTTCTTT. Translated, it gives CASSQDWTANTEAFF.

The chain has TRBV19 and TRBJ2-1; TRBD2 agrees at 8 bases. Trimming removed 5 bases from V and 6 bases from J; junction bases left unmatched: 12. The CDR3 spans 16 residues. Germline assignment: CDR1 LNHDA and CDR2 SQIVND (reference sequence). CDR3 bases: TGTGCCAGTAGTTTGAATTCGGGGGGGCTTAGCAATGAGCAGTTCTTC. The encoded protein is CASSLNSGGLSNEQFF.

CDR3 loop: CASQGLTGTEAFF. CDR3 DNA: TGTGCCAGCCAGGGACTCACAGGGACTGAAGCTTTCTTT. The gene calls are TRBV28 and TRBJ1-1; TRBD1 might be the D (6 bases). V gave up 8 bases and J gave up 5 bases, with 15 bases separating them. The germline gives CDR1 MDHEN, CDR2 SYDVKM. The CDR3 is 13 residues long.

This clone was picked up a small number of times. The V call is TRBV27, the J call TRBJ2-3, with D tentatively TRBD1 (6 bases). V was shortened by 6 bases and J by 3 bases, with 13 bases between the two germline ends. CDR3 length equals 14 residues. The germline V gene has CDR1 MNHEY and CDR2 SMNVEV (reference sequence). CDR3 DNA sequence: TGTGCCAGCAGCATGGGGGCTGGAACAGATACGCAGTATTTT. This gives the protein CASSMGAGTDTQYF.

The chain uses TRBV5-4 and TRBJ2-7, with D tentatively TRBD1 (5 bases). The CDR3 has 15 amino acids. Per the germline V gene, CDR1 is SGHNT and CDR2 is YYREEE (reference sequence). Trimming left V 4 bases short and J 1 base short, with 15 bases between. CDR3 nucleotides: TGTGCCAGCAGCAACCCACAGGACCAATCCTACGAGCAGTACTTC. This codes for CASSNPQDQSYEQYF.

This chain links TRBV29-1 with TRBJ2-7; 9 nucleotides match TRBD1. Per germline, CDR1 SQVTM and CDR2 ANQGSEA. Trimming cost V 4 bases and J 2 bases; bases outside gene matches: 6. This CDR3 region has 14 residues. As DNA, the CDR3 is TGCAGCGTTGTAACCGGGACAGGGACCTACGAGCAGTACTTC. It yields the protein CSVVTGTGTYEQYF.

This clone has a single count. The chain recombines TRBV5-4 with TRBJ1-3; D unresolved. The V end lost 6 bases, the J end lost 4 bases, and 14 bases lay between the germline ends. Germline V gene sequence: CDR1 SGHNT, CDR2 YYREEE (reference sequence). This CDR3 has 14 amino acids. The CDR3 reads CASNDDKSGNTIYF. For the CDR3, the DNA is TGTGCCAGCAACGACGACAAAAGCGGAAACACCATATATTTT.

The CDR3 region is CASSEGWGPTVDTQYF. CDR3 sequence (DNA): TGTGCCAGCAGTGAGGGTTGGGGGCCTACAGTCGATACGCAGTATTTT. The chain combines TRBV25-1 with TRBJ2-3, with D possibly matching TRBD1 (6 bases). In germline, CDR1 is MGHDK, CDR2 SYGVNS. The ends were cut back, 3 bases at V and 6 bases at J, with 19 bases in the middle. The CDR3 contains 16 residues.

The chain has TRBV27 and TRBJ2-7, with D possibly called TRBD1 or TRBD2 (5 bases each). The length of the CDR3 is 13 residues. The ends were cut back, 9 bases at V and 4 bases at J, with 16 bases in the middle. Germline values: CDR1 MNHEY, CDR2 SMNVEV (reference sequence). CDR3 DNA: TGTGCCAGTAAAGAGGGGAGTGGGTACGAGCAGTACTTC. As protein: CASKEGSGYEQYF.

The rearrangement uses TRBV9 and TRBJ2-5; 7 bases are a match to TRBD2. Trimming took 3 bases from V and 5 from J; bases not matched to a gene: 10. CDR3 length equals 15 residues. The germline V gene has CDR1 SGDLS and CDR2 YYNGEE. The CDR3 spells CASSGRAGVGETQYF. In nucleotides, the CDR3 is TGTGCCAGCAGCGGACGTGCGGGGGTAGGGGAGACCCAGTACTTC.

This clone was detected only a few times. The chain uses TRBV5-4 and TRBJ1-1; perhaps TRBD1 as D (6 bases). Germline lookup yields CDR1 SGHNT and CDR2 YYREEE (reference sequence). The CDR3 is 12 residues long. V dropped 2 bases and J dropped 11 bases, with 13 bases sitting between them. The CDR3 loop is CASSLGGRAAFF. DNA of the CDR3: TGTGCCAGCAGCTTAGGGGGGAGGGCTGCTTTCTTT.

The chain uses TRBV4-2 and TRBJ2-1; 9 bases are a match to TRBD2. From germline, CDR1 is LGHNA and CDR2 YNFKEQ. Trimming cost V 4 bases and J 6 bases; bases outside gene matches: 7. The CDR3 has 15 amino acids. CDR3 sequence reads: CASSLKPGLANEQFF. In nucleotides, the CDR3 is TGTGCCAGCAGCCTTAAGCCGGGACTAGCCAATGAGCAGTTCTTC.

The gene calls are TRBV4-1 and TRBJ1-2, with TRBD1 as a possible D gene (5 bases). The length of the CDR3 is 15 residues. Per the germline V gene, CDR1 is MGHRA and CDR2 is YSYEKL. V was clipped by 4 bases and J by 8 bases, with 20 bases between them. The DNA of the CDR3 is TGCGCCAGCAGCCCCACATACCAGGGAGGGAACGGCTACACCTTC. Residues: CASSPTYQGGNGYTF.

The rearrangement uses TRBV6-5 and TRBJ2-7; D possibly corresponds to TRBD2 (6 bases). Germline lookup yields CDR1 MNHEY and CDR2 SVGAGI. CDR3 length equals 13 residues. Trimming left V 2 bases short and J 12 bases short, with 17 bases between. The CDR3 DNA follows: TGTGCCAGCAGTTACGGGCTAGCGAGCCTGCGGTACTTC. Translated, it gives CASSYGLASLRYF.

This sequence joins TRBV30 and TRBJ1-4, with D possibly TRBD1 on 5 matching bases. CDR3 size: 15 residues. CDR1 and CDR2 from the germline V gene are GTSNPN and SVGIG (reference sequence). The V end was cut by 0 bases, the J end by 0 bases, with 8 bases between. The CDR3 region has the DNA TGTGCCTGGAGTGTACAGGATGCAACTAATGAAAAACTGTTTTTT. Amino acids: CAWSVQDATNEKLFF.

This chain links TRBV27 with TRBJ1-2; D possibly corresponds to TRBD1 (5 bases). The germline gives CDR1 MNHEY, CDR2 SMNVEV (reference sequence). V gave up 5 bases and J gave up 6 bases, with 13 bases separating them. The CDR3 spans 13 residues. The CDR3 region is CASSLSQENGYTF. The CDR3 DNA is TGTGCCAGCAGTCTGTCACAGGAAAATGGCTACACCTTC.